A single T cell receptor (beta chain) is shown here with its context. No antigen is known for it. The sample belongs to a study of cytomegalovirus exposure and HLA in healthy donors. Study background: The roughly 120 million unique TCR beta sequences, from approximately 170 million T cells, were found by an earlier analysis.

As for the donors, each was a healthy bone marrow donor. Trimming removed 0 bases from V and 4 bases from J, with 9 bases in between. This CDR3 has 14 amino acids. Germline-derived CDR1 and CDR2 are MGHRA and YSYEKL. The PCR employed 60 Vbeta primers together with 13 Jbeta primers. The assay was immunoSEQ multiplex PCR, and TCRdb's table has in-frame clones only and misses some. The sample contains around 90,000 clones, around 85% of which appear only once. General study points: A few CMV-associated chains were confirmed in vitro to be specific for CMV antigens. From TCR beta sequences, most subjects' HLA-A and HLA-B alleles were reportedly predicted accurately.

The chain uses TRBV4-1 and TRBJ1-2, with a weak D call TRBD1 (6 bases). The clonotype was recovered from a man in his forties or fifties in good health and CMV-seropositive. Sequenced material: PBMCs. The CDR3 DNA reads as TGCGCCAGCAGCCAAGAGGACAGAAGCTATGGCTACACCTTC. This encodes CASSQEDRSYGYTF.